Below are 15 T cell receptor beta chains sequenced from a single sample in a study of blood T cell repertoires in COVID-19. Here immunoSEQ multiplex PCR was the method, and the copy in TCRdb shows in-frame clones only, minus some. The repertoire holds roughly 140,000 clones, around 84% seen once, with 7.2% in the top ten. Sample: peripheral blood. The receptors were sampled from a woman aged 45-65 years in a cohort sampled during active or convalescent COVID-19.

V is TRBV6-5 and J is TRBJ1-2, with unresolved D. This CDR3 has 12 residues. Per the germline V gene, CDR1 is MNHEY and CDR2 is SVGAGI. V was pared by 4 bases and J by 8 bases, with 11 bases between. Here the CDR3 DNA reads TGTGCCAGCAGTTCGAGGGATGGGGGCTACACCTTC. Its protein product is CASSSRDGGYTF.

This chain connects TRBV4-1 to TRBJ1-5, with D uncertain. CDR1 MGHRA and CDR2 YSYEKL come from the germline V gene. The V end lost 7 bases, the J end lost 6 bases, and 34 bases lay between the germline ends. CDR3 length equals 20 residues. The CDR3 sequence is CASTPPPREGQDLEGQPQHF. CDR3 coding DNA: TGCGCCAGCACTCCCCCCCCACGTGAGGGTCAAGATTTAGAGGGTCAGCCCCAGCATTTT.

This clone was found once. The CDR3 bases are TGTGCCAGCAGTGAATTAGAAACCGGGGAGCTGTTTTTT. This encodes CASSELETGELFF. The V and J genes are TRBV6-1 and TRBJ2-2, with D unclear. Germline V gives CDR1 MNHNS, CDR2 SASEGT. Trimming took off 2 bases at V and 5 bases at J, with 6 bases between the two ends. CDR3 length: 13 amino acids.

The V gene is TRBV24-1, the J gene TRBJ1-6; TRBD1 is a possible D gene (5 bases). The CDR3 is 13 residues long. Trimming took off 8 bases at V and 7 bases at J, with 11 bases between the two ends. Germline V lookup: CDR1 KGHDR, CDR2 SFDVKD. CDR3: CATTSGRNSPLHF. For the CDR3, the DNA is TGTGCCACCACGTCAGGGCGCAATTCACCCCTCCACTTT.

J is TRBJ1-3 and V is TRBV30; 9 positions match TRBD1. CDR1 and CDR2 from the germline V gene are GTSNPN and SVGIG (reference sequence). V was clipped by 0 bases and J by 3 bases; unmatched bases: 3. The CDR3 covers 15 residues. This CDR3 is CAWSVGTGIGNTIYF. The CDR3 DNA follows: TGTGCCTGGAGTGTCGGGACAGGGATTGGAAACACCATATATTTT.

CDR3 in amino acids: CASSLTGGRSNEQYF. The CDR3 DNA follows: TGTGCCAGCAGCTTAACGGGGGGGCGGTCGAACGAGCAGTACTTC. This chain connects TRBV7-3 to TRBJ2-7; a possible D gene is TRBD2 (7 bases). The germline V and J ends were trimmed by 0 bases and 5 bases, with 14 bases remaining between them. The CDR3 totals 15 residues. Germline V gene lookup returns CDR1 SGHTA and CDR2 FQGTGA.

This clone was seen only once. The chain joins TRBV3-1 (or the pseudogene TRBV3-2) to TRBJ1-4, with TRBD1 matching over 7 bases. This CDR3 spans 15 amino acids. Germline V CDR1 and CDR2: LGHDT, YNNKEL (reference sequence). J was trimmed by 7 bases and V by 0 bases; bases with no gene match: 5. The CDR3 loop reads CASSQDRGWGEKLFF. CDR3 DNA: TGTGCCAGCAGCCAAGACAGGGGGTGGGGTGAAAAACTGTTTTTT.

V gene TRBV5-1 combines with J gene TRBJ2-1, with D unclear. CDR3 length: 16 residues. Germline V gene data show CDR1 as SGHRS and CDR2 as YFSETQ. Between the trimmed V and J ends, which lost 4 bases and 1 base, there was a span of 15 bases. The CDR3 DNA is TGCGCCAGCAGCCCGGAGCCGACTTATTCCTACAATGAGCAGTTCTTC. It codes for CASSPEPTYSYNEQFF.

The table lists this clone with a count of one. The DNA of the CDR3 is TGTGCCAGTAGTATGGGGGACAGGGCAAGGGAAGATACGCAGTATTTT. Translating gives CASSMGDRAREDTQYF. The gene calls are TRBV19 and TRBJ2-3; 9 nucleotides match TRBD1. With 3 bases clipped from V and 5 bases from J, the junction kept 9 bases outside the gene matches. In germline, CDR1 is LNHDA, CDR2 SQIVND (reference sequence). The CDR3 length is 16 residues. The entire variable domain, with the rest obtained from reference TRBV19 and TRBJ2-3, is as follows: DGGITQSPKYLFRKEGQNVTLSCEQNLNHDAMYWYRQDPGQGLRLIYYSQIVNDFQKGDIAEGYSVSREKKESFPLTVTSAQKNPTAFYLCASSMGDRAREDTQYFGPGTRLTVL.

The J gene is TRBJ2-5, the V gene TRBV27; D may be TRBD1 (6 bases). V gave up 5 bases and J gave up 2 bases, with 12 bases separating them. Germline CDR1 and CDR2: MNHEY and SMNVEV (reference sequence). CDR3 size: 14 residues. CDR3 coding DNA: TGTGCCAGCAGTCTCCGGGACAATCAAGAGACCCAGTACTTC. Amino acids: CASSLRDNQETQYF.

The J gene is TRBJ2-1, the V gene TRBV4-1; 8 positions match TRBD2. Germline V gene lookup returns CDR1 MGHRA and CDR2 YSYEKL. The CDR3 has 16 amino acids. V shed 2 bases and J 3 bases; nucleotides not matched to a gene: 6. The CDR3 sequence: CASSQLAGQNYNEQFF. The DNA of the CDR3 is TGCGCCAGCAGCCAATTAGCGGGGCAGAACTACAATGAGCAGTTCTTC.

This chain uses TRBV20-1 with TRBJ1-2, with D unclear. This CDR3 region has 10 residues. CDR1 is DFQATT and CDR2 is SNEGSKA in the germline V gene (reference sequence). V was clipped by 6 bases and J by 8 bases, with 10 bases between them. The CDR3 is CSATAGGYTF. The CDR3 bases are TGCAGTGCAACAGCGGGGGGCTACACCTTC.

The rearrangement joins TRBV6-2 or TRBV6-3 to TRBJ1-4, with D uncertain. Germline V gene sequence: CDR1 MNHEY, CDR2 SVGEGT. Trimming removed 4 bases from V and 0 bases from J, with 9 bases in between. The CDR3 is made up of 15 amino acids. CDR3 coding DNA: TGTGCCAGCAGTTCCATCAGGACAACTAATGAAAAACTGTTTTTT. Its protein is CASSSIRTTNEKLFF.

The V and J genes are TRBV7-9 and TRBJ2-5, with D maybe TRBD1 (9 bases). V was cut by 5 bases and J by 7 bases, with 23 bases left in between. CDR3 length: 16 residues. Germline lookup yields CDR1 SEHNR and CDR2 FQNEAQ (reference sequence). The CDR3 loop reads CASSPRTGDRGGTQYF. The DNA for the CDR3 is TGTGCCAGCAGCCCCAGGACAGGGGACCGGGGGGGGACCCAGTACTTC.

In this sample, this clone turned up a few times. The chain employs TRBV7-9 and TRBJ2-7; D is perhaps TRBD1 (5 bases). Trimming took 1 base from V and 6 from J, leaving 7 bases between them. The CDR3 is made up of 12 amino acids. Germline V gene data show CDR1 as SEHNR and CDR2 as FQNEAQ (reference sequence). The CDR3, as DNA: TGTGCCAGCAGCTTAGGAACAGGCGAGCAGTACTTC. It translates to CASSLGTGEQYF.